This section outlines one T cell receptor beta chain sequence together with its context. This sample was included in a study of blood T cell repertoires in COVID-19. Study in general: Sites in the United States, Italy and Spain provided acute and convalescent COVID-19 samples. PBMCs, B-cell-depleted T cells, or T cells provided the cDNA or gDNA that made up the material.

In the original analysis: Nucleated cell number was recorded as an estimate derived from reference gene primer amplification. Libraries were prepared by immunoSEQ multiplex PCR; TCRdb keeps only in-frame clonotypes and omits some of them. V, J and clone size reflect that table, while D and trimming were determined from the DNA. The sample holds 250,000 or so clones, roughly 86% seen once. The CDR3 consists of 14 residues. Between the trimmed V and J ends, which lost 5 bases and 3 bases, there was a span of 13 bases. The V gene's germline CDR1 is MDHEN and CDR2 SYDVKM. This clonotype originated in a man older than 75 with acute or convalescent COVID-19. Source material: peripheral blood. This chain links TRBV28 with TRBJ1-2; possibly TRBD1 for D (5 bases). The CDR3 DNA reads as TGTGCCAGCAGTCGCGGGGGAGGTTACTATGGCTACACCTTC. Its protein product is CASSRGGGYYGYTF.